This TCR beta chain was recorded in a study of post-analysis software for immune sequencing data. In the study overall: Recorded disease courses covered relapsing-remitting, secondary progressive and progressive-relapsing multiple sclerosis. Some patients had no subtype annotation. Study results and caveats: The study found TRBV5-6, TRBV5-1 and TRBV20-1 among four to six TRBV segments more frequent in patients than controls.

Each TCR beta cDNA library carried unique molecular identifiers. Once roughly 0.9 to 10 million T cells were used, roughly 490,000 cDNA molecules resulted. A single record per CDR3 protein comes from TCRdb applying MiXCR to the PCR reads. Of hundreds of thousands of distinct CDR3 sequences in the sample, roughly 38% were seen once. In its sample, this clonotype was seen a few times. Its target is unknown. The CDR3 length is 14 residues. Germline assignment: CDR1 LGHDT and CDR2 YNNKEL (reference sequence). Trimming cost V 1 base and J 6 bases, with 12 bases left between them. Sequencing input: blood. This TCR was recovered from a girl between 5 and 17 years old with multiple sclerosis. This rearrangement joins TRBV3-1 to TRBJ1-2; D is uncertain. The CDR3 DNA sequence: TGTGCCAGCAGCCAAGGCCTCGCTAAAAATGGCTACACCTTC. Translated: CASSQGLAKNGYTF.